This T cell receptor beta chain stems from a study of cytomegalovirus exposure and HLA in healthy donors (dated by TCRdb to about 2017). Turning to the overall study: In an earlier analysis of some 550 of the donors, less than 350 Gb of sequence data and 100 million or so unique TCR beta sequences from about 179 million T cells were reported. Among 300 to 500 genotyped donors of the cohort, an average of around 250,000 unique TCR beta nucleotide sequences was sequenced per donor, of which about 19% were non-productive. The number of donors typed differed by locus, with about 629-630 for A, B, C, DRB1 and DQB1, around 520 for DQA1, approximately 580 for DPA1, and roughly 450 for DPB1. The study aimed to test whether cataloging public T cell receptors could reveal signatures of past pathogen exposure. Four to six DR-DQ haplotypes were handled as single units for association and clustering, since linkage in the cohort was strong. The later analysis used no new phenotypic data to find candidate immune exposures, relying instead on TCR beta sequences and their occurrence across donors. In a later genetic analysis, genome-wide SNP genotypes for about three fifths of the roughly 670 donors were used, and that subset was treated as a discovery cohort. Among the roughly 400 genotyped donors, 81% belonged to the genetic ancestry cluster associated with self-reported Caucasian donors. HLA typing included class I and class II loci at four-digit resolution. Besides the first cohort of under 700 subjects, a separate validation cohort made up of 95 to 150 different subjects was used. Donor age, sex, ethnicity and CMV serostatus were compiled together with the repertoire data. The study used immunosequencing to profile the T cell repertoires of several hundred subjects and linked those repertoires to cytomegalovirus serostatus. High-throughput TCR immunosequencing, statistical association of individual TCRs with disease status, and machine learning were combined to predict cytomegalovirus infection status. An early release covering roughly 600 HLA-typed donors comprised about 300 gigabases of sequencing data and 85 million to 100 million unique TCR sequences. Every discovery cohort repertoire had been produced on one sequencing platform. To decide whether each TCR beta V gene segment behaved as functional or pseudogenic, an earlier analysis of fewer than 750 of the donors relied on high-throughput TCR beta sequencing. A later analysis re-examined previously published TCR beta repertoires from 500 to 700 donors and added high-resolution HLA genotyping to investigate patterns of TCR occurrence. Overall study results and their limits: Three of the identified cytomegalovirus-associated TCR beta chains were confirmed in vitro to be specific for cytomegalovirus antigens. According to a later analysis, most CMV-associated TCR beta chains appeared to be HLA-restricted, and the HLA associations seemed to be driven largely by CMV exposure. A later analysis associated 15,000 or so TCR beta sequences with specific HLA alleles at a false discovery rate of 0.05. A further reported finding was that TCR beta sequences accurately predicted the HLA-A and HLA-B alleles for most subjects in the first cohort. When HLA alleles, especially DR and DQ, strongly co-occurred, attributing TCR associations to individual alleles was difficult. In a later analysis, HLA-associated TCR beta chains were found to be more clonally expanded and to have lower generation probabilities than equally common non-associated chains. The cohort was sequenced for TCR beta chains only, and without alpha or paired-chain data the features that could be detected were limited. Because the 87-base-pair reads could not distinguish some IMGT-functional V segments, including TRBV6-2 and TRBV6-3, those segments were excluded. The study listed approximately 160 TCR beta chains as associated with cytomegalovirus. The presence/absence analyses assumed that sequencing depth was roughly uniform across donors, and that assumption may not be true. In a later analysis, several top co-occurrence clusters were reported to appear linked to parvovirus B19, influenza, CMV and Epstein-Barr virus. Compared with the 666-donor mean, donors in an Asian-associated ancestry cluster had fewer N-insertions in productive TCRs, according to a later genetic analysis. While some public TCRs were present in many individuals, most TCR sequences turned up only very rarely across donors. The earlier analysis of approximately 590 of the donors excluded roughly 17 rarely observed V segments, including chromosome 9 orphons, because counts were too low. HLA typing was unavailable for some donors at each locus, so association tests used only the typed subset. The only immune exposure information available for the cohort was CMV serostatus. It was suggested by the authors that the approach could potentially be generalized to other disease states and immunological phenotypes. Linkage disequilibrium might explain the correlated functional status among segregating V segments, but an unknown experimental factor could not be ruled out. In an earlier analysis of 500 to 650 of the donors, most TCR beta V segments appeared in productive rearrangements about 87% or about 30% of the time, broadly matching IMGT annotations. A cluster of highly shared sequence variants was judged likely to represent a technical artifact of the sequencing pipeline. In a later genetic analysis, a missense DCLRE1C variant was associated with V-gene and J-gene trimming of TCR beta chains, and the association was replicated in an independent cohort. According to a later analysis, TCR association rates differed among HLA loci, with DRB1 alleles showing the most associated TCRs and HLA-C alleles showing the fewest. In both the original and validation cohorts, the classifier was reported to diagnose cytomegalovirus status with high specificity and sensitivity.

As to this clone: This clone's antigen is unknown. One base away there is no much larger clone; base qualities are not given.

The cohort comprised under 700 healthy bone marrow donors. At the time of sampling, every cohort member was nominally healthy, though immune exposures that went unrecorded were likely present. The donor tested CMV seropositive and was one of the 289 seropositive cohort members. A peripheral blood sample was provided by each donor, and peripheral blood mononuclear cells were used for TCR beta sequencing. The Qiagen DNeasy Blood Extraction Kit was used to extract genomic DNA from the blood cell samples. Library preparation used the immunoSEQ multiplex PCR assay. The multiplex PCR relied on a mix of 60 forward primers for TCR Vbeta segments and 13 reverse primers for TCR Jbeta segments. A multiplex PCR assay on genomic DNA amplified the CDR3 region of rearranged TCR beta genes. Amplified TCR beta libraries were sequenced as 87-base-pair reads on the Illumina HiSeq System. On the study's bioinformatics: Across the 600 to 700 repertoires, a later analysis counted roughly 77 million unique TCR beta chains, around 10 million of which were shared by at least two donors. Raw reads were error-corrected and collapsed into unique sequences with a nearest-neighbor algorithm that merged closely related sequences to remove PCR and sequencing errors. V, D and J gene segments were assigned by aligning CDR3 sequences to IMGT reference sequences. For a sequence to be retained, at least a six-nucleotide match to both a V gene segment and a J gene segment was required. Rearrangements were called productive when the CDR3 lacked stop codons and stayed in frame with V and J; all others were non-productive. CDR3 was defined by IMGT convention, running from the second conserved V-encoded cysteine to the conserved J-encoded phenylalanine. In an earlier analysis of approximately 590 of the donors, sequences lacking an unambiguous match to a single V gene segment were excluded. In an earlier analysis of several hundred of the donors, V segments were called functional above 56.7% productive rearrangements and were called segregating when the between-donor standard deviation exceeded 5%. A statistical classification framework was built to diagnose cytomegalovirus status from the catalog of TCR beta chain sequences. A later analysis assigned V and J genes by comparing TCR nucleotide sequences with IMGT/GENE-DB human TR gene sequences. The TCRdist pipeline was used in a later analysis to assign CDR3 sequences and most-parsimonious VDJ recombination scenarios. In a later analysis, every TCR beta chain was defined by the combination of its CDR3 amino acid sequence and its V-gene family, and reads without a unique V-gene family were dropped. To address suspected cross-contamination and a sequencing artifact, a later analysis removed 592 highly shared, low-generation-probability nucleotide sequences. In a later analysis, a clonal expansion index for each public chain was calculated from normalized within-repertoire ranks of inferred template counts. In a later analysis, generation probabilities were computed using a VDJ recombination model fitted to out-of-frame rearrangements, and the results were checked against IGoR. A later analysis scored TCR-TCR, TCR-HLA and TCR-CMV co-occurrence with hypergeometric tests, applying a repertoire-size bias correction to TCR pairs. A later analysis estimated false discovery rates by permuting HLA or CMV assignments 20 times. In a later analysis, co-occurring TCRs were grouped using DBSCAN, with TCRdist sequence similarity added in when clustering inside HLA-allele-positive subsets. Co-occurrence clustering excluded repertoires with fewer than 30,000 or more than 120,000 public chains, plus five with anomalous nucleotide sharing. The clones in this table, taken by TCRdb from immuneACCESS, are in-frame only. Not every clone is retained; where verified, under half of the shortfall comes from an unresolved V gene, and the cause of the rest is unknown. V and J calls and clone size are as listed in that table; D and trimming were resolved from the DNA. The sample table lists roughly 150,000 clones, 60% to 80% of them with a count of one. Roughly 12% of the sample goes to the ten largest clones.

Trimming leaves V shorter by 0 bases and J shorter by 7 bases, with the junction holding 9 bases beyond the gene matches. The CDR3 covers 15 residues, taking in both the cysteine and the phenylalanine. The CDR3 DNA has 45 bases and is translated from base 1. CDR1 and CDR2 are read off the germline V gene (reference sequence) as SEHNR and FQNEAQ. The clonotype comes from a man between 18 and 29 years old in good health and CMV-seropositive. Recombination joined TRBV7-9 with TRBJ2-7, and 7 junctional nucleotides match TRBD2. Specimen: PBMCs. For the CDR3, the sequence is CASSLAGGPLEEQYF. At the DNA level, the sequence is TGTGCCAGCAGCTTAGCGGGAGGGCCCCTCGAGGAGCAGTACTTC.